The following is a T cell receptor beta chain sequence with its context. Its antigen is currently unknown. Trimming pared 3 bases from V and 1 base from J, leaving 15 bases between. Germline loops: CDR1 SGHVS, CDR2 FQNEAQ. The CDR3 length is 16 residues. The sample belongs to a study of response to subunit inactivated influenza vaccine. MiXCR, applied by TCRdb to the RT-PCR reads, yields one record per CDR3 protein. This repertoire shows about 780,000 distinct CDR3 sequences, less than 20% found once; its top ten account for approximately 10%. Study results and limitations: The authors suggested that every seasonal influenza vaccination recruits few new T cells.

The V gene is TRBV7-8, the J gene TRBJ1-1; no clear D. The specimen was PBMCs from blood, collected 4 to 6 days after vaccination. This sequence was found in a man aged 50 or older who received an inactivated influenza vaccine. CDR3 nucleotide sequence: TGTGCCAGCAGCTTCGGATTAGAGACACGGAACACTGAAGCTTTCTTT. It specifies CASSFGLETRNTEAFF. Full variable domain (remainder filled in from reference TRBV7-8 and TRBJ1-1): GAGVSQSPRYKVAKRGQDVALRCDPISGHVSLFWYQQALGQGPEFLTYFQNEAQLDKSGLPSDRFFAERPEGSVSTLKIQRTQQEDSAVYLCASSFGLETRNTEAFFGQGTRLTVV.